These 32 T cell receptor beta chains came from one sample sequenced in a study of shared clonotypes between healthy human individuals. Cells designated naive CD8 were CD45RO-negative and were positively selected for CCR7, with terminally differentiated effector memory CD45RA+ cells excluded. Libraries were prepared by immunoSEQ multiplex PCR; TCRdb keeps only in-frame clonotypes and omits some of them. Of about 550,000 clones in the sample, around 95% were seen once. Sequenced material: naive CD8+ T cells sorted from blood. The receptors derive from a woman in her 30s in good health.

The chain joins TRBV6-5 to TRBJ2-7, with 12 bases fitting TRBD2. Germline V gives CDR1 MNHEY, CDR2 SVGAGI. With 2 bases clipped from V and 5 bases from J, the junction kept 1 base outside the gene matches. The CDR3 contains 14 residues. In DNA form, the CDR3 reads TGTGCCAGCAGTTACCTAGCGGGAGGGGACGAGCAGTACTTC. Translation: CASSYLAGGDEQYF.

The chain recombines TRBV28 with TRBJ1-5; D might be TRBD1 (6 bases). The CDR3 extends over 16 amino acids. The V gene lost 2 bases and the J gene lost 4 bases, with 15 bases spanning the gap. Germline CDR1 is MDHEN and CDR2 is SYDVKM. This chain's CDR3 is CASSLRGNWGNQPQHF. The CDR3 DNA follows: TGTGCCAGCAGTTTAAGGGGGAATTGGGGTAATCAGCCCCAGCATTTT.

Details on this clone: This sample also contains other DNA sequences that code for the same CDR3. This rearrangement joins TRBV9 to TRBJ2-7; D gene ambiguous. Trimming left V 0 bases short and J 0 bases short, with 4 bases between. In germline, CDR1 is SGDLS, CDR2 YYNGEE. The CDR3 sequence is 13 residues long. The CDR3 sequence: CASSVGDSYEQYF. The CDR3 DNA sequence: TGTGCCAGCAGCGTAGGGGACTCCTACGAGCAGTACTTC.

In its sample, this clone was seen a few times. The genes are TRBV27 and TRBJ1-1; TRBD1 might be the D (6 bases). Germline loops: CDR1 MNHEY, CDR2 SMNVEV (reference sequence). This CDR3 region has 13 residues. Trimming took off 5 bases at V and 5 bases at J, with 12 bases between the two ends. CDR3 nucleotides: TGTGCCAGCAGTACAGGGTCGGGGACTGAAGCTTTCTTT. Translation gives CASSTGSGTEAFF.

For this clone: Other DNA sequences in this specimen translate into the identical CDR3. CDR3 coding DNA: TGTGCCAGCAGTTTGGGGCAGGGGATACAGCCCCAGCATTTT. It encodes CASSLGQGIQPQHF. The J gene is TRBJ1-5, the V gene TRBV28; possible D gene TRBD1, 6 bases. This CDR3 region has 14 residues. V lost 3 bases, J lost 7 bases, and 13 bases lay in between. Per germline, CDR1 MDHEN and CDR2 SYDVKM. Full variable domain (rest looked up from reference TRBV28 and TRBJ1-5): DVKVTQSSRYLVKRTGEKVFLECVQDMDHENMFWYRQDPGLGLRLIYFSYDVKMKEKGDIPEGYSVSREKKERFSLILESASTNQTSMYLCASSLGQGIQPQHFGDGTRLSIL.

The V gene is TRBV2, the J gene TRBJ1-2; D ambiguous. CDR1 SNHLY and CDR2 FYNNEI come from the germline V gene. The CDR3 extends over 14 amino acids. The V end was cut by 7 bases, the J end by 2 bases, with 14 bases between. The CDR3 bases are TGTGCCAGCAACCTACCCCTGGGGAACTATGGCTACACCTTC. This translates into CASNLPLGNYGYTF. Filled out from reference TRBV2 and TRBJ1-2, the complete variable domain reads EPEVTQTPSHQVTQMGQEVILRCVPISNHLYFYWYRQILGQKVEFLVSFYNNEISEKSEIFDDQFSVERPDGSNFTLKIRSTKLEDSAMYFCASNLPLGNYGYTFGSGTRLTVV.

The chain is built from TRBV27 and TRBJ2-3; tentatively, D is TRBD1 or TRBD2 (5 bases each). Trimming cost V 5 bases and J 5 bases, with 17 bases left between them. Germline lookup yields CDR1 MNHEY and CDR2 SMNVEV (reference sequence). The CDR3 runs 15 residues. CDR3 coding DNA: TGTGCCAGCAGTCCGGGGACCTCTACCAGAGATACGCAGTATTTT. Residues: CASSPGTSTRDTQYF.

This clone has a single count. This sequence joins TRBV9 and TRBJ2-1, with 13 bases identical to TRBD2. The ends lost 4 bases at V and 9 bases at J; junction bases unmatched: 13. Germline-derived CDR1 and CDR2 are SGDLS and YYNGEE. The CDR3 contains 17 residues. CDR3 nucleotide sequence: TGTGCCAGCAGCCCCCAAGTGTACGGACTAGCGGGAGTTGAGCAGTTCTTC. This sequence encodes CASSPQVYGLAGVEQFF.

The chain has TRBV6-5 and TRBJ2-7, with D perhaps assigned TRBD1 or TRBD2 (5 bases each). The CDR3 loop spans 13 amino acids. Per the germline V gene, CDR1 is MNHEY and CDR2 is SVGAGI. V lost 4 bases to trimming and J lost 4 bases, with 11 bases between them. Here the CDR3 reads CASSSGTRYEQYF. CDR3 bases: TGTGCCAGCAGTTCCGGGACGAGATACGAGCAGTACTTC.

The chain uses TRBV4-1 and TRBJ1-5, with D possibly TRBD1 on 5 matching bases. There are 15 residues in the CDR3. Trimming stripped 2 bases from V and 2 bases from J, with 10 bases between. Germline assignment: CDR1 MGHRA and CDR2 YSYEKL. The CDR3 DNA reads TGCGCCAGCAGCCAACTGGGGGAGGGCAATCAGCCCCAGCATTTT. As protein: CASSQLGEGNQPQHF.

The V call is TRBV27, the J call TRBJ1-5; D possibly corresponds to TRBD1 (6 bases). CDR3 length: 12 residues. Germline V CDR1 and CDR2: MNHEY, SMNVEV (reference sequence). V was shortened by 6 bases and J by 9 bases, with 12 bases between the two germline ends. The CDR3 DNA is TGTGCCAGCAGGACAGGATCATTGCCCCAGCATTTT. Translation gives CASRTGSLPQHF.

The rearrangement joins TRBV6-1 to TRBJ1-2; D not certain. Germline V gives CDR1 MNHNS, CDR2 SASEGT. The V gene lost 1 base and the J gene lost 2 bases, with 8 bases spanning the gap. The CDR3 consists of 14 residues. DNA for the CDR3: TGTGCCAGCAGTGAAGGTGTCAGAAACTATGGCTACACCTTC. Translation: CASSEGVRNYGYTF.

To note about this clone: In the same sample, other DNA sequences code for this CDR3. The J gene is TRBJ2-7, the V gene TRBV6-5; 7 bases fit TRBD2. The trim removed 3 bases at V and 3 bases at J, leaving 2 bases unmatched. The germline V gene encodes CDR1 MNHEY and CDR2 SVGAGI. This CDR3 comprises 13 residues. The CDR3 coding sequence is TGTGCCAGCAGTTATGGCGGGAGCTACGAGCAGTACTTC. It is translated as CASSYGGSYEQYF.

This chain joins TRBV28 and TRBJ2-1; a possible D gene is TRBD2 (5 bases). V shed 3 bases and J shed 2 bases, with 17 bases lying between them. Germline V gene lookup returns CDR1 MDHEN and CDR2 SYDVKM. The CDR3 contains 17 residues. The CDR3 region has the DNA TGTGCCAGCAGTTTGGTGGGGAGAGGTAAGACCTACAATGAGCAGTTCTTC. Residues: CASSLVGRGKTYNEQFF.

This sequence joins TRBV5-6 and TRBJ2-3; TRBD2 matches 7 bases. V shed 0 bases, J shed 4 bases, and the junction held 5 bases outside the gene matches. CDR3 length: 15 amino acids. Germline V gene sequence: CDR1 SGHDT, CDR2 YYEEEE. The CDR3 DNA follows: TGTGCCAGCAGCTTGGTTGCTAGCGGAGCAGATACGCAGTATTTT. It is translated as CASSLVASGADTQYF.

This clone was detected only once. The chain carries TRBV5-6 and TRBJ2-7; TRBD1 agrees at 8 bases. The V gene end was trimmed by 1 base and the J gene end by 3 bases; junction bases not matched to a gene: 6. This CDR3 is built from 15 residues. Germline V gives CDR1 SGHDT, CDR2 YYEEEE. The CDR3 DNA follows: TGTGCCAGCAGCTTGACAGGGGGTGCTGTCTACGAGCAGTACTTC. It translates to CASSLTGGAVYEQYF.

This chain joins TRBV28 and TRBJ2-1, with TRBD2 identical over 13 bases. This CDR3 is built from 18 residues. CDR1 is MDHEN and CDR2 is SYDVKM in the germline V gene. Losses at the gene ends were 3 bases for V and 4 bases for J; bases not matched to a gene: 9. DNA of the CDR3: TGTGCCAGCAGTTTGCCCCGACTAGCGGGAGGCTGGTACAATGAGCAGTTCTTC. It codes for CASSLPRLAGGWYNEQFF.

This clone was seen a few times. V gene TRBV2 combines with J gene TRBJ2-7; D could derive from TRBD1 or TRBD2 (5 bases each). V was cut by 9 bases and J by 1 base, with 16 bases left in between. Germline CDR1 SNHLY, CDR2 FYNNEI. The CDR3 is 14 amino acids. The CDR3 loop is CASRERGPSYEQYF. The CDR3, as DNA: TGTGCCAGTAGAGAACGGGGACCATCCTACGAGCAGTACTTC.

The J gene is TRBJ1-5, the V gene TRBV7-9; 8 nucleotides agree with TRBD1. With 5 bases clipped from V and 0 bases from J, the junction kept 12 bases outside the gene matches. This CDR3 spans 18 amino acids. Germline lookup yields CDR1 SEHNR and CDR2 FQNEAQ (reference sequence). CDR3 DNA sequence: TGTGCCAGCAGCGGACAGGGTTCGCTGGGGGATAGCAATCAGCCCCAGCATTTT. Translation: CASSGQGSLGDSNQPQHF.

This chain joins TRBV6-5 and TRBJ2-7; no clear D. Germline V CDR1 and CDR2: MNHEY, SVGAGI. V lost 0 bases to trimming and J lost 3 bases, with 15 bases between them. The CDR3 runs to 16 residues. The CDR3, as DNA: TGTGCCAGCAGTTACTCGATAGGGAAACAGCTCTACGAGCAGTACTTC. Its protein is CASSYSIGKQLYEQYF.

The chain uses TRBV5-1 and TRBJ2-5; TRBD2 aligns across 10 bases. This CDR3 is 15 amino acids long. The V gene's germline CDR1 is SGHRS and CDR2 YFSETQ. J was trimmed by 1 base and V by 4 bases; bases with no gene match: 4. CDR3 sequence: CASSNGLAAQETQYF. CDR3 bases: TGCGCCAGCAGCAACGGACTAGCGGCCCAAGAGACCCAGTACTTC.

In DNA, the CDR3 is TGTGCCAGCAGTCTGCCGGTAGCGTCGAGCTCCTACGAGCAGTACTTC. Translation gives CASSLPVASSSYEQYF. The rearrangement uses TRBV28 and TRBJ2-5, with TRBD2 as a possible D gene (5 bases). The end of the DNA is better explained by TRBJ2-7, so the J call may be wrong. Germline assignment: CDR1 MDHEN and CDR2 SYDVKM. The CDR3 totals 16 residues.

The V and J genes are TRBV11-3 and TRBJ2-1; D is possibly TRBD1 (5 bases). The V and J ends lost 4 bases and 8 bases respectively, with 9 bases between them. The CDR3 runs to 12 residues. Germline CDR1 reads SGHNT; CDR2 reads YENEEA. CDR3 bases: TGTGCCAGCAGCTGGGGCGGCCATGAGCAGTTCTTC. Encoded protein: CASSWGGHEQFF.

V and J are TRBV10-3 and TRBJ1-2; D possibly corresponds to TRBD1 (6 bases). Germline V CDR1 and CDR2: ENHRY, SYGVKD. V was clipped by 10 bases and J by 5 bases, with 14 bases between them. CDR3 length: 12 amino acids. In nucleotides, the CDR3 is TGTGCCACAAGGAGGGGGTCTTATGGCTACACCTTC. Protein sequence: CATRRGSYGYTF.

The chain joins TRBV30 to TRBJ2-1, with TRBD2 identical over 9 bases. Germline values: CDR1 GTSNPN, CDR2 SVGIG (reference sequence). This CDR3 contains 16 residues. The V segment lost 0 bases and the J segment 7 bases; nucleotides outside the gene matches: 10. CDR3 bases: TGTGCCTGGAGTGTATTAGGCGGGAGGGCCGCAAATGAGCAGTTCTTC. Translation gives CAWSVLGGRAANEQFF.

The rearrangement joins TRBV19 to TRBJ1-2; D is possibly TRBD1 (5 bases). The CDR3 sequence is 15 residues long. CDR1 and CDR2 (germline): LNHDA, SQIVND (reference sequence). V was shortened by 6 bases and J by 8 bases, with 22 bases between the two germline ends. The CDR3 DNA reads as TGTGCCAGTAGCCCCGCGGGGGGGGAGGCTGCCGGCTACACCTTC. It codes for CASSPAGGEAAGYTF.

The V call is TRBV5-1, the J call TRBJ2-3; TRBD2 matches 10 bases. The junction had 4 bases not matched to a gene; V was cut back by 2 bases and J by 1 base. Germline values: CDR1 SGHRS, CDR2 YFSETQ. CDR3 length: 16 amino acids. CDR3: CASSLSTSGGTDTQYF. The CDR3 region has the DNA TGCGCCAGCAGCTTATCAACTAGCGGGGGCACAGATACGCAGTATTTT.

This clone appeared a single time. J is TRBJ2-1 and V is TRBV11-3, with 12 bases aligning to TRBD2. Germline-derived CDR1 and CDR2 are SGHNT and YENEEA. Unmatched junction bases numbered 9, after V lost 5 bases and J lost 4 bases. The CDR3 has 17 amino acids. The CDR3 sequence is CASSPRTSGAGYNEQFF. The CDR3 DNA sequence: TGTGCCAGCAGCCCTAGGACTAGCGGGGCGGGGTACAATGAGCAGTTCTTC.

J is TRBJ2-1 and V is TRBV7-9, with 8 bases identical to TRBD1. Germline trimming cut 2 bases from V and 1 base from J; bases unmatched to any gene: 1. Germline V gene data show CDR1 as SEHNR and CDR2 as FQNEAQ (reference sequence). CDR3 length: 15 amino acids. The CDR3 protein is CASSLQGASYNEQFF. As DNA, the CDR3 is TGTGCCAGCAGCTTACAGGGGGCTTCCTACAATGAGCAGTTCTTC. The full variable domain, in which reference TRBV7-9 and TRBJ2-1 provide the parts outside the CDR3, is DTGVSQNPRHKITKRGQNVTFRCDPISEHNRLYWYRQTLGQGPEFLTYFQNEAQLEKSRLLSDRFSAERPKGSFSTLEIQRTEQGDSAMYLCASSLQGASYNEQFFGPGTRLTVL.

V and J are TRBV28 and TRBJ2-3; weak D call: TRBD2 (7 bases). Deletions cut 5 bases from V and 0 bases from J, with 12 bases between. The CDR3 length is 15 residues. Germline-derived CDR1 and CDR2 are MDHEN and SYDVKM. The DNA for the CDR3 is TGTGCCAGCAGTCCACAGGGAGGGAGCACAGATACGCAGTATTTT. Protein product: CASSPQGGSTDTQYF.

V gene TRBV4-1 combines with J gene TRBJ2-1, with no clear D. V dropped 1 base and J dropped 9 bases, with 7 bases sitting between them. CDR1 and CDR2 from the germline V gene are MGHRA and YSYEKL. CDR3 length: 12 amino acids. CDR3 sequence (DNA): TGCGCCAGCAGCCAAGCCGCTAGTGAGCAGTTCTTC. It translates to CASSQAASEQFF.

The rearrangement uses TRBV19 and TRBJ1-1; 7 bases are shared with TRBD1. Looked up from germline, CDR1 is LNHDA and CDR2 is SQIVND (reference sequence). Unmatched junction bases numbered 5, after V lost 6 bases and J lost 4 bases. The CDR3 is made up of 13 amino acids. The CDR3 DNA sequence: TGTGCCAGTAGCGAACAGGGGAGCACTGAAGCTTTCTTT. Residues: CASSEQGSTEAFF.